These 12 T cell receptor beta chains originate from one sample sequenced in a study of blood T cell repertoires in COVID-19. Profiled with immunoSEQ multiplex PCR; TCRdb holds only in-frame clones, not every one. The repertoire includes roughly 150,000 clones, approximately 80% of them detected once, and around 13% sits in the top ten. Sequenced material: peripheral blood. These TCRs come from a woman aged 80 or over with acute or convalescent COVID-19.

J is TRBJ1-2 and V is TRBV10-3; 7 bases line up with TRBD1. V was clipped by 4 bases and J by 4 bases; unmatched bases: 15. The CDR3 has 17 residues. CDR1 is ENHRY, CDR2 SYGVKD, per germline. The CDR3 DNA is TGTGCCATCAGTGGTGGTTGGGGCCAGGGGGTCTCCTATGGCTACACCTTC. It encodes CAISGGWGQGVSYGYTF.

The rearrangement uses TRBV5-1 and TRBJ1-6; D remains ambiguous. The CDR3 runs to 15 residues. V was pared by 0 bases and J by 7 bases, with 11 bases between. Germline V CDR1 and CDR2: SGHRS, YFSETQ. CDR3 DNA sequence: TGCGCCAGCAGCTTGGCTGGACTAGGGAATTCACCCCTCCACTTT. Protein sequence: CASSLAGLGNSPLHF.

The chain uses TRBV9 and TRBJ2-3; TRBD2 aligns across 15 bases. The germline V gene encodes CDR1 SGDLS and CDR2 YYNGEE. V was clipped by 4 bases and J by 7 bases; unmatched bases: 4. The CDR3 loop spans 15 amino acids. The CDR3, as DNA: TGTGCCAGCAGCCCGGGACTAGCGGGAGGTAATACGCAGTATTTT. It translates to CASSPGLAGGNTQYF. The full variable domain, in which reference TRBV9 and TRBJ2-3 provide the parts outside the CDR3, is DSGVTQTPKHLITATGQRVTLRCSPRSGDLSVYWYQQSLDQGLQFLIQYYNGEERAKGNILERFSAQQFPDLHSELNLSSLELGDSALYFCASSPGLAGGNTQYFGPGTRLTVL.

There are a few counts of this clone. The chain couples TRBV30 to TRBJ2-1; 8 bases are shared with TRBD2. CDR3 length equals 17 residues. Per the germline V gene, CDR1 is GTSNPN and CDR2 is SVGIG (reference sequence). J gave up 5 bases and V 0 bases, and 12 bases lay outside the gene matches. The CDR3 loop reads CAWSVLGRGGPDNEQFF. In DNA, the CDR3 is TGTGCCTGGAGTGTACTTGGTCGGGGGGGGCCTGACAATGAGCAGTTCTTC.

The table lists this clone with a count of one. V gene TRBV19 combines with J gene TRBJ1-2; possible D gene TRBD1, 6 bases. V lost 2 bases, J lost 7 bases, and 17 bases lay in between. This CDR3 region has 15 residues. Germline assignment: CDR1 LNHDA and CDR2 SQIVND (reference sequence). The CDR3 coding sequence is TGTGCCAGTAGTATACGGCTCTCGACAGGCCTTGGCTACACCTTC. Its protein is CASSIRLSTGLGYTF.

A few counts support this clone. This chain uses TRBV2 with TRBJ1-1, with D uncertain. CDR1 and CDR2 from the germline V gene are SNHLY and FYNNEI. Trimming shortened V by 8 bases and J by 5 bases, and 15 bases separated the two germline ends. The CDR3 extends over 13 amino acids. The CDR3 protein is CASQQERETEAFF. Written as DNA, the CDR3 is TGTGCCAGCCAGCAGGAGCGGGAGACTGAAGCTTTCTTT. The whole variable domain, filled in from reference TRBV2 and TRBJ1-1, reads EPEVTQTPSHQVTQMGQEVILRCVPISNHLYFYWYRQILGQKVEFLVSFYNNEISEKSEIFDDQFSVERPDGSNFTLKIRSTKLEDSAMYFCASQQERETEAFFGQGTRLTVV.

V usage is TRBV23-1 and J usage is TRBJ1-2; tentative D call: TRBD1 (6 bases). TRBV23-1 is designated an ORF whose function remains uncertain. This CDR3 comprises 14 residues. Trimming shortened V by 0 bases and J by 8 bases, and 13 bases separated the two germline ends. The CDR3 loop is CASSQSRDTGGYTF. The CDR3 DNA sequence: TGCGCCAGCAGTCAATCGAGGGACACCGGGGGCTACACCTTC.

This chain links TRBV7-8 with TRBJ2-5; D is uncertain. CDR3 length: 13 amino acids. V was pared by 6 bases and J by 4 bases, with 12 bases between. Germline lookup yields CDR1 SGHVS and CDR2 FQNEAQ. CDR3 loop: CASSSRLGETQYF. The CDR3 coding sequence is TGTGCCAGCAGTTCTAGGTTAGGAGAGACCCAGTACTTC.

The genes are TRBV10-1 and TRBJ2-6; D not resolved. Trimming pared 6 bases from V and 0 bases from J, leaving 3 bases between. Germline V gene lookup returns CDR1 WNHNN and CDR2 SYGVQD (reference sequence). CDR3 length equals 13 residues. The CDR3 region is CASSNSGANVLTF. The CDR3, as DNA: TGCGCCAGCAGCAACTCTGGGGCCAACGTCCTGACTTTC.

The chain combines TRBV6-5 with TRBJ2-5; a possible D gene is TRBD2 (5 bases). Trimming pared 6 bases from V and 1 base from J, leaving 12 bases between. This CDR3 comprises 14 residues. CDR1 and CDR2 from the germline V gene are MNHEY and SVGAGI. The CDR3 sequence: CASRQRYGQETQYF. As DNA, the CDR3 is TGTGCCAGCAGACAGCGGTATGGCCAAGAGACCCAGTACTTC.

The chain employs TRBV11-2 and TRBJ1-6; D perhaps matches TRBD1 (6 bases). Trimming stripped 2 bases from V and 7 bases from J, with 9 bases between. This CDR3 comprises 14 residues. Germline values: CDR1 SGHAT, CDR2 FQNNGV. Here the CDR3 reads CASSLLQGNSPLHF. The CDR3 coding sequence is TGTGCCAGCAGCTTACTACAGGGAAATTCACCCCTCCACTTT.

This CDR3 reads CASTPDRGYEQYF. The CDR3 nucleotides are TGTGCCAGCACCCCGGATCGCGGCTACGAGCAGTACTTC. The chain carries TRBV5-6 and TRBJ2-7; D is unclear. Between the trimmed V and J ends, which lost 6 bases and 3 bases, there was a span of 13 bases. The CDR3 runs to 13 residues. Germline V gives CDR1 SGHDT, CDR2 YYEEEE.